This T cell receptor (beta chain) was documented in a study of cytomegalovirus exposure and HLA in healthy donors. 13 Jbeta primers and 60 Vbeta primers were used for the PCR. TCRdb's copy holds only in-frame clones and misses some; the assay was immunoSEQ multiplex PCR. The top ten hold 2% to 2.5% of the sample, which has roughly 110,000 clones, about 70% seen once. The germline gives CDR1 MNHNY, CDR2 SVGAGI (reference sequence). CDR3 length: 16 amino acids. The ends lost 4 bases at V and 7 bases at J; junction bases unmatched: 10. The TCR sequence derives from a human donor in good health. The chain joins TRBV6-6 to TRBJ1-4, with 9 bases aligning to TRBD1. Sequenced input: PBMCs. CDR3 amino acids: CASSSHQTGGSEKLFF. The CDR3 DNA is TGTGCCAGCAGTTCGCATCAGACAGGGGGTAGTGAAAAACTGTTTTTT.